This T cell receptor beta chain was sequenced during a study of tumor and adjacent non-tumor tissue in lung cancer (dated by TCRdb to the late 2010s). In the study overall: By cancer type, the cohort comprised some 13 adenocarcinoma patients, 2 squamous cell carcinoma patients and 1 small cell lung cancer patient. The 15 or so patients were aged roughly 30 to 85 years, included 10 men and 5 women, and had TNM stage I to III disease. A total of approximately 120,000,000 productive TCRbeta reads were generated by sequencing, corresponding to an average of around 3.8 million reads per sample. The study compared bulk TCRbeta repertoires between lung tumor tissue and matched distant non-tumor lung tissue from around 16 lung cancer patients. For each patient, one tumor sample and one normal lung sample were taken, giving a few dozen paired specimens that underwent TCRbeta CDR3 sequencing.

Study-wide findings and limitations: The methods do not name the sequencing platform or mention unique molecular identifiers. TCR diversity was significantly higher in younger patients, and higher tumor TCR diversity was associated with shorter overall and disease-free survival. Tumor tissue showed significantly greater TCR diversity (inverse Simpson) than normal lung tissue (approximately 400 vs 170, P = 0.0075, Mann-Whitney U test). With only around 16 patients in the cohort, the authors noted that larger samples and more detailed clinical data are needed. In normal lung, the top 100 clones accounted for a significantly larger cumulative share of the repertoire than in tumor tissue. Peripheral blood was not sequenced, so blood TCRbeta repertoires were not examined in the lung cancer patients of the study.

Germline trimming: 5 bases from V, 1 base from J; junction bases outside gene matches: 9. The CDR3 starts with the cysteine, ends with the phenylalanine, and has 16 residues. The DNA shown is the 48-base CDR3, in frame from base 1. The germline V gene encodes CDR1 SGHAT and CDR2 FQNNGV. The receptor library was made with multiplex PCR. The listed sequencing device is Illumina HiSeq 2500. TCRbeta libraries were built by three rounds of nested PCR using primers (Table S4), following protocols modified from ARM-PCR. Before sequencing, PCR products in the 200-500 bp range were cut out of the gel and cleaned up using the QIAquick gel extraction kit. Under the source paper's analysis protocol: Trimmomatic was used to clean the reads, FLASH was used to merge the reads into complete CDR3 sequences, and MiTCR was used to assign the reads to V(D)J germline segments. VDJtools was used to compute clonal diversity as the inverse Simpson's index. In-frame sequences without a premature stop codon were defined as productive reads. TCRdb reprocessed the public reads (quality trimming at Q25 with fastp, clone calling with MiXCR) and kept in-frame beta chains. Merged by CDR3 protein, the rows form single entries marked with the most common genes and DNA. The V and J calls and clone size are TCRdb's, not the authors'. This sample comprises 90,000 to 110,000 distinct CDR3 sequences, roughly 80% of them detected only once. 37% of the sample is held by the ten biggest clonotypes.

As to this clonotype: The target of this receptor is not known. One base away lies a much larger clone, so this may be a sequencing read error.

RNA was isolated from bulk unsorted tissue, and RNA quality was assessed with a NanoDrop ND-1000 and an Agilent 2100. All donors had newly diagnosed lung cancer, had not received prior chemotherapy, and were admitted for thoracic surgery in China between August and November 2014. Patients who had received previous radiotherapy or chemotherapy, or who had another concurrent cancer, were excluded from the study. Pieces of surgical tissue measuring about 1-2.1 cm3 were kept in RNAlater solution and held at -80 degrees C until needed. Material: lung tumor tissue. The sequence is built from TRBV11-2 and TRBJ2-7; the junction holds 9 bases that match TRBD2. The TCR originated in a woman aged 60-75 years with non-small cell lung cancer. The CDR3 protein is CASSLYSGSTSYEQYF. The bases are TGTGCCAGCAGCCTGTATAGCGGGAGTACTTCCTACGAGCAGTACTTC.